Reported below is one T cell receptor (beta chain). This entry belongs to a study of blood T cell repertoires in COVID-19. On the study more broadly: Researchers got acute and convalescent COVID-19 samples from the United States, Italy and Spain. Sample material is recorded as cDNA or gDNA derived from T cells, B-cell-depleted T cells, or PBMCs.

Using immunoSEQ multiplex PCR, the repertoire was profiled, and TCRdb retains in-frame clones only, with some absent. The sample holds just over 250,000 clones, roughly 88% seen once. Sequenced input: peripheral blood. The sequence was obtained from a woman in her seventies with COVID-19, enrolled during active disease.

The CDR3 reads CASSYLPGSTGELFF. CDR3 in DNA: TGTGCCAGCAGTTACCTGCCTGGGAGTACCGGGGAGCTGTTTTTT. The J gene is TRBJ2-2, the V gene TRBV6-2 or TRBV6-3; weak D call: TRBD2 (5 bases). The CDR3 spans 15 residues. Germline V CDR1 and CDR2: MNHEY, SVGEGT. The V end lost 2 bases, the J end lost 5 bases, and 12 bases lay between the germline ends.